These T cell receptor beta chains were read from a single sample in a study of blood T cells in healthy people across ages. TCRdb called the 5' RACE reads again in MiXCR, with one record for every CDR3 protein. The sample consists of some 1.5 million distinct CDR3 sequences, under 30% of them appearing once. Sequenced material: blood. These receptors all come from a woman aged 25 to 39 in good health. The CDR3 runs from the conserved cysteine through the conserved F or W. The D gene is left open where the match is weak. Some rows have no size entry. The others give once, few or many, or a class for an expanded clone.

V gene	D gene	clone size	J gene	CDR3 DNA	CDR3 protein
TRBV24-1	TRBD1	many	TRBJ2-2	TGTGCCACCAGTGATTCGGGACAGGGTAACACCGGGGAGCTGTTTTTT	CATSDSGQGNTGELFF
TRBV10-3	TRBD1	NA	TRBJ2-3	TGTGCCATCAGTGACCTCCGGGACAGGGGTTCAGATACGCAGTATTTT	CAISDLRDRGSDTQYF
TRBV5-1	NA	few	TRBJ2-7	TGCGCCAGCAGCTTAGGCAGACCTTTTAGCTCCTACGAGCAGTACTTC	CASSLGRPFSSYEQYF
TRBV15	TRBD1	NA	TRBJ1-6	TGTGCCACCAGCAGGGGACAGGGTGATTCACCCCTCCACTTT	CATSRGQGDSPLHF
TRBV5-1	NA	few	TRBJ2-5	TGCGCCAGCAGCGCCAAACTAGGCCGGGGAGAGACCCAGTACTTC	CASSAKLGRGETQYF
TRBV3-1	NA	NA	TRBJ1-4	TGTGCCAGCAGCCAAGATGGATCCGACCAACTGTTTTTT	CASSQDGSDQLFF
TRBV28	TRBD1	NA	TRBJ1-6	TGTGCCAGCACCACAGGGGGAACGGGCGCCTATAATTCACCCCTCCACTTT	CASTTGGTGAYNSPLHF
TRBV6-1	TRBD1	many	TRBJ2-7	TGTGCCAGCAGTACCCGGGACAGGGGGTCGTCCGAGCAGTACTTC	CASSTRDRGSSEQYF
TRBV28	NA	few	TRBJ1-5	TGTGCCAGCTCATCTGGGACCTCCGGTAGCATGGGGCAGCCCCAGCATTTT	CASSSGTSGSMGQPQHF
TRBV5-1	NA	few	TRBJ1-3	TGCGCCAGTGGGAATGGGGGAGCCGGAAACACCATATATTTT	CASGNGGAGNTIYF
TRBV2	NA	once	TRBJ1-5	TGTGCCAGCACCTCTCAGGGTTTAGATCAGCCCCAGCATTTT	CASTSQGLDQPQHF
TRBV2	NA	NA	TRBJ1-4	TGTGCCAGCAGTTGGGGCGTCGGTAATGAAAAACTGTTTTTT	CASSWGVGNEKLFF
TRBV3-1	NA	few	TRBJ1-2	TGTGCCAGCAGCCAAGCCGGGGGGCGCGGAGGCTACACCTTC	CASSQAGGRGGYTF
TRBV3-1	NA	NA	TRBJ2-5	TGTGCCAGCAGCCAAACTGGGGAAGGAGAGACCCGGTACTTC	CASSQTGEGETRYF
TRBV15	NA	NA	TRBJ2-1	TGTGCCACCAGCATCGTAAGAGGGAAAAAGAATGAGCAGTTCTTC	CATSIVRGKKNEQFF
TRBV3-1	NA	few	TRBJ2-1	TGTGCCAGCAGCCCGGTCGGGCAGGGCAGGACCTCCATCGAGTTCTTC	CASSPVGQGRTSIEFF
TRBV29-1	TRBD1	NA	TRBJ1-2	TGCAGTGGGGACAGCTATGGCTACACCTTC	CSGDSYGYTF
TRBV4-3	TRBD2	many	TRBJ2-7	TGCGCCAGCAGCCAAGATAGGGTAGGAGGGACTAGTAGCTACGAGCAGTACTTC	CASSQDRVGGTSSYEQYF
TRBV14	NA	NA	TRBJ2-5	TGTGCCAGCAGCCAACGGCAGGGGGGCTTCACGGAGACCCAGTACTTC	CASSQRQGGFTETQYF
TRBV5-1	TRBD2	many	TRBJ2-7	TGCGCCAGCAGCCTAACGGGACTAGCCTACGAGCAGTACTTC	CASSLTGLAYEQYF
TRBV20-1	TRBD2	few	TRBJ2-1	TGCAGTGCTAGATCCGGGACTAGCGGGGTAGGAAATGAGCAGTTCTTC	CSARSGTSGVGNEQFF
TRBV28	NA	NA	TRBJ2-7	TGTGCCAGCAGTCCATTCACACGGACCCTCTCCTACGAGCAGTACTTC	CASSPFTRTLSYEQYF
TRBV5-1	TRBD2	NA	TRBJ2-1	TGCGCCAGCAGCTCCGGGACTAGCGGGGACGACTCCTACAATGAGCAGTTCTTC	CASSSGTSGDDSYNEQFF
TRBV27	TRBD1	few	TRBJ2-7	TGTGCCAGCAGCTACTCCGGGACAGAGTCCTACGAGCAGTACTTC	CASSYSGTESYEQYF
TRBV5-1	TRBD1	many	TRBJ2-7	TGCGCCAGCAGCTCCACAGGGGGCTTCTACGAGCAGTACTTC	CASSSTGGFYEQYF
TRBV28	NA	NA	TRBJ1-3	TGTGCCAGCAAACCCTTTCAGGGGCAGCTTTCTGGAAACACCATATATTTT	CASKPFQGQLSGNTIYF
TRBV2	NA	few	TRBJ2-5	TGTGCCAGCAGGAGGACAGAGGCGGAGACCCAGTACTTC	CASRRTEAETQYF
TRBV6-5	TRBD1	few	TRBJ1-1	TGCGCCAGCAGCTACAGGGGGTACACTGAAGCTTTCTTT	CASSYRGYTEAFF
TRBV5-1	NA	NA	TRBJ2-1	TGCGCCAGCAGGCAACAGGGGGGGAATTACGGTGAGCAGTTCTTC	CASRQQGGNYGEQFF
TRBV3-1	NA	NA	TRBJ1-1	TGTGCCAGCAGCCAGATGGGAGGGAGCACTGAAGCTTTCTTT	CASSQMGGSTEAFF
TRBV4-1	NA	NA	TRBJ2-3	TGCGCCAGCAGCCAACCGACCTCACCTCGGACCAAAGACACAGATACGCAGTATTTT	CASSQPTSPRTKDTDTQYF
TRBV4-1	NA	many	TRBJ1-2	TGCGCCAGCAGCCAAGATCTCCCGGGGGCGAGGGATGGCTACACCTTC	CASSQDLPGARDGYTF
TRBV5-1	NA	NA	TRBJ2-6	TGCGCCAGCAGCTGGGACGCCCTCCTCTCTGGGGCCAACGTCCTGACTTTC	CASSWDALLSGANVLTF
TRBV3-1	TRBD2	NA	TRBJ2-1	TGTGCCAGCAGAAAGACTAGCGGGGGCGCGGTCTTC	CASRKTSGGAVF
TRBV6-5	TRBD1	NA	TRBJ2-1	TGTGCCAGCAGTTTGGACAGGGGGCGCTTGAATCCGCAGTTCTTC	CASSLDRGRLNPQFF
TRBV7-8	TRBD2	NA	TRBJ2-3	TGTGCCAGCAGCTATAGCGGGAAGAGCACAGATACGCAGTATTTT	CASSYSGKSTDTQYF
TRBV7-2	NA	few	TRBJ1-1	TGTGCCAGCAGCACGGTTGAAGCTTTCTTT	CASSTVEAFF
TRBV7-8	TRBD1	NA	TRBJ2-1	TGTGCCAGCAGCTTACAGGGGACAGAGTACAATGAGCAGTTCTTC	CASSLQGTEYNEQFF
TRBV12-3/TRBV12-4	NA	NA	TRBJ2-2	TGCGCCAGCAGTTTAGGACTATCAAGCTATTACACCGGGGAGCTGTTTTTT	CASSLGLSSYYTGELFF
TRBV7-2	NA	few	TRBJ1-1	TGTGCCAGCAGCTTAGTACAGGACACTGAAGCTTTCTTT	CASSLVQDTEAFF
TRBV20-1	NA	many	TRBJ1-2	TGCAGTGCTAGAGATATATCGTCGGGCTATCGCAACTATGGCTACACCTTC	CSARDISSGYRNYGYTF
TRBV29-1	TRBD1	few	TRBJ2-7	TGCAGCGTTGCGCAGACAGGGTACGAGCAGTACTTC	CSVAQTGYEQYF
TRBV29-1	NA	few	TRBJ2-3	TGCAGCGTTGAAGCTGGGCCGGGCATCGGCACAGATACGCAGTATTTT	CSVEAGPGIGTDTQYF
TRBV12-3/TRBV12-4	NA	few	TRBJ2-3	TGTGCCAGCAGTCTCGGCTCACTCATCACAGATACGCAGTATTTT	CASSLGSLITDTQYF
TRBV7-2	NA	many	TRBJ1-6	TGTGCCAGCAGCTTAGGAGGGGTCTCCTATAATTCACCCCTCCACTTT	CASSLGGVSYNSPLHF
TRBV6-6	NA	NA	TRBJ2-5	TGTGCCAGCAGGGGGGTGGCAGCACCGGGGGAGACCCAGTACTTC	CASRGVAAPGETQYF
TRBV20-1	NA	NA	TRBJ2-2	TGCAGTGCTAGCCCGGGCCAACTCACCGGGGAGCTGTTTTTT	CSASPGQLTGELFF
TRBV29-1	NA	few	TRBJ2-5	TGCAGCGTACAAGATCAGCCCAATGAGCAGTACTTC	CSVQDQPNEQYF
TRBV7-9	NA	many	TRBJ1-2	TGTGCCAGCAGGGATGACAGCTATGGCTACACCTTC	CASRDDSYGYTF
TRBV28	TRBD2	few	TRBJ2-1	TGTGCCAGCATCAGCGCGGGGGGCGGGGCCTACAATGAGCAGTTCTTC	CASISAGGGAYNEQFF
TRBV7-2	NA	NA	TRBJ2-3	TGTGCTGGCGAGCCCCTAACTAGTAGGTCAGATACGCAGTATTTT	CAGEPLTSRSDTQYF
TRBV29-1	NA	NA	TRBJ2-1	TGCAGCGTTGGTAGGTCCGATGAGCAGTTCTTC	CSVGRSDEQFF
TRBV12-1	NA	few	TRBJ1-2	TGTGCCAGCAGCTTTGTAATGTTGGGGGCAAGCGGCTACACCTTC	CASSFVMLGASGYTF
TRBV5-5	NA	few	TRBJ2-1	TGTGCCAGCAGCTTGGATATATTAGACTACAGTGAGCAGTTCTTC	CASSLDILDYSEQFF
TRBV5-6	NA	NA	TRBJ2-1	TGTGCCAGCAGCTCCACTAGTGCGCAGTTCTTC	CASSSTSAQFF